This T cell receptor beta chain appears in the sequencing data of a study of CD8 T cells in ankylosing spondylitis. The table lists this clonotype with a few counts. Its target is not known. Study-level points and caveats: A number of the motif variants had already been described in reactive arthritis synovial fluid and blood.

Trimming removed 5 bases at V and 4 bases at J, with 21 bases between. The CDR3 sequence is 15 residues long. Per germline, CDR1 DFQATT and CDR2 SNEGSKA (reference sequence). TCRdb independently ran MiXCR on the 5' RACE reads; one entry per CDR3 protein. This table holds about 160,000 distinct CDR3 sequences, approximately 20% found once. The sequencing input was blood, either unsorted or a sorted T cell fraction (not recorded which). J is TRBJ2-7 and V is TRBV20-1; the D gene is possibly TRBD2 (6 bases). The clonotype comes from a male donor with ankylosing spondylitis or in good health (not recorded which). The CDR3 sequence: CSAPPGGTGVYEQYF. DNA for the CDR3: TGCAGTGCTCCCCCTGGCGGGACCGGAGTTTACGAGCAGTACTTC.